This TCR beta chain is drawn from a study of T-cell memory formation after mild COVID-19. MiXCR, applied by TCRdb to the 5' RACE reads, yields one record per CDR3 protein. Among 84,000 or so distinct CDR3 sequences, over 11% were seen once, and the ten largest hold 30% to 35%. Trimming cost V 7 bases and J 1 base, with 14 bases left between them. Germline CDR1 is SQVTM and CDR2 is ANQGSEA. The CDR3 is 14 residues long. The rearrangement links TRBV29-1 to TRBJ2-1; the D gene is possibly TRBD2 (6 bases). This receptor was obtained from an adult woman who had mild COVID-19 (a few samples of this study predate the infection). Cell type and time point are not known. What was sequenced was PBMCs or a T cell subset sorted from them (not recorded which). The CDR3 loop is CSAAYGGSYNEQFF. The CDR3 region has the DNA TGCAGCGCCGCCTATGGGGGGTCCTACAATGAGCAGTTCTTC.